This T cell receptor beta chain was sequenced for a study of blood T cell repertoires in COVID-19. Study context: Samples of COVID-19 (acute and convalescent) were obtained from the United States, Italy and Spain.

The authors' processing: The assay estimated nucleated cells by amplifying reference gene primers. Using immunoSEQ multiplex PCR, the repertoire was profiled, and TCRdb retains in-frame clones only, with some absent. D and trimming come from the DNA, and the V and J calls and clone size come from that table. The sample contains roughly 170,000 clones, approximately 80% of which appear only once. The germline CDR1 and CDR2 sequences are DFQATT and SNEGSKA (reference sequence). This CDR3 has 11 amino acids. The V gene lost 0 bases and the J gene lost 8 bases, with 7 bases spanning the gap. The receptor's source is a human donor in a cohort sampled during active COVID-19. The chain employs TRBV20-1 and TRBJ1-2, with no clear D. Sequencing was performed on peripheral blood. CDR3 sequence: CSARDPAGYTF. The CDR3 bases are TGCAGTGCTAGAGATCCAGCGGGCTACACCTTC.